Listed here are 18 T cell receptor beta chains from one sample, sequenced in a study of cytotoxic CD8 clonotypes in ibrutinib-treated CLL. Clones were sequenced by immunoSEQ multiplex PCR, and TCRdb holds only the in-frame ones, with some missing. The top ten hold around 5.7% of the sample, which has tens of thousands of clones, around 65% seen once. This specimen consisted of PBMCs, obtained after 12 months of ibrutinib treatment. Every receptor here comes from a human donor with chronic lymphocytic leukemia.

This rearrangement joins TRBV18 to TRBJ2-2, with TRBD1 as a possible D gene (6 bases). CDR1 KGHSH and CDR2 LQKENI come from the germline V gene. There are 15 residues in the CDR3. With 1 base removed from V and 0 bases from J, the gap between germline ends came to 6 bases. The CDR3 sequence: CASSPRGPNTGELFF. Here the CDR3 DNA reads TGTGCCAGCTCACCACGGGGGCCGAACACCGGGGAGCTGTTTTTT.

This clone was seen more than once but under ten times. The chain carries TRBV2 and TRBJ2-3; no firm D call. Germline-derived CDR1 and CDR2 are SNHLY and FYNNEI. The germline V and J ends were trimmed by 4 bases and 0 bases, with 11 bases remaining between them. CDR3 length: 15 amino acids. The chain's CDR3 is CASSVTSVSTDTQYF. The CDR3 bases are TGTGCCAGCAGTGTTACCAGCGTAAGCACAGATACGCAGTATTTT.

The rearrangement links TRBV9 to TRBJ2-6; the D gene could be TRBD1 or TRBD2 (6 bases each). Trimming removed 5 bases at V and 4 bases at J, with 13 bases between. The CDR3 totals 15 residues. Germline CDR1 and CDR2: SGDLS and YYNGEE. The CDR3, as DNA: TGTGCCAGCAGTATAGGGGGGTCAGGGGCCAACGTCCTGACTTTC. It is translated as CASSIGGSGANVLTF.

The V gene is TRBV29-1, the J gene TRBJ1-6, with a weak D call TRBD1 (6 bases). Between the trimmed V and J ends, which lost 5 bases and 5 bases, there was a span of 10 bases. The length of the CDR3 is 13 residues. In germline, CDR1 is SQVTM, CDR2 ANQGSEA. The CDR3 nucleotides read TGCAGCGTTCGGGCAGGGGATAATTCACCCCTCCACTTT. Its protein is CSVRAGDNSPLHF.

The CDR3 sequence: CAIKTGAGAYEQYF. CDR3 nucleotide sequence: TGTGCCATCAAAACGGGGGCCGGGGCCTACGAGCAGTACTTC. The chain employs TRBV10-3 and TRBJ2-7; D tentatively fits TRBD1 or TRBD2 (6 bases each). The CDR3 is 14 amino acids. The germline V and J ends were trimmed by 7 bases and 2 bases, with 15 bases remaining between them. The germline gives CDR1 ENHRY, CDR2 SYGVKD.

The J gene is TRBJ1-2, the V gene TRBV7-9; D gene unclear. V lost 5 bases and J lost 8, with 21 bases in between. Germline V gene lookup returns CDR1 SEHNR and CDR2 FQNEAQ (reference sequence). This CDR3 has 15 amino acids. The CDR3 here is CASSTELRPRGGYTF. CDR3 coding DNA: TGTGCCAGCAGCACCGAACTCCGGCCCCGAGGAGGCTACACCTTC.

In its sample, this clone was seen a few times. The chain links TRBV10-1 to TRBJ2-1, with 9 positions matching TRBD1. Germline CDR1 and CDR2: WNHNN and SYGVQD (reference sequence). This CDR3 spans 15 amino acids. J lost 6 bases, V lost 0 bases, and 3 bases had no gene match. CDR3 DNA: TGCGCCAGCAGTGAGTCGGGGGGACAGGGCAATGAGCAGTTCTTC. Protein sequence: CASSESGGQGNEQFF.

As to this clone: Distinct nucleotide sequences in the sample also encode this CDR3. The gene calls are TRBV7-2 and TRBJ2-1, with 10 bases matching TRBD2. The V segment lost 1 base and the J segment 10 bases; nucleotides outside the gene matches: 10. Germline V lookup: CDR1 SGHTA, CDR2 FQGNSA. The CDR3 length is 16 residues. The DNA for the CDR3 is TGTGCCAGCAGCTTAGTATCCAGCGGGGGGGCGCGGGAGCAGTTCTTC. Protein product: CASSLVSSGGAREQFF.

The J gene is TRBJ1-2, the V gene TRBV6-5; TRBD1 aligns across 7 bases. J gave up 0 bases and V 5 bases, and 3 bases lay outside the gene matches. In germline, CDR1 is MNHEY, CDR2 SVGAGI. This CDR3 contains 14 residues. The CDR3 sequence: CASSRGTANYGYTF. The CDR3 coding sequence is TGTGCCAGCAGTAGGGGGACAGCTAACTATGGCTACACCTTC.

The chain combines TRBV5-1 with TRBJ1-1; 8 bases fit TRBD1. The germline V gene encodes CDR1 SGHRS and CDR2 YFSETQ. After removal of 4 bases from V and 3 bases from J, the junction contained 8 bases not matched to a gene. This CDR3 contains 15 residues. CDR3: CASSNGQGRDTEAFF. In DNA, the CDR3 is TGCGCCAGCAGCAATGGACAGGGTAGGGACACTGAAGCTTTCTTT.

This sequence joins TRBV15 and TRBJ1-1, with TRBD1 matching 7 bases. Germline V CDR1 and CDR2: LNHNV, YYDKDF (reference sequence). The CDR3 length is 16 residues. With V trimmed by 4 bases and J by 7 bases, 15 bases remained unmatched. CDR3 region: CATSKRPAGTDIEAFF. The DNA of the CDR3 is TGTGCCACCAGCAAAAGACCAGCCGGGACAGACATTGAAGCTTTCTTT.

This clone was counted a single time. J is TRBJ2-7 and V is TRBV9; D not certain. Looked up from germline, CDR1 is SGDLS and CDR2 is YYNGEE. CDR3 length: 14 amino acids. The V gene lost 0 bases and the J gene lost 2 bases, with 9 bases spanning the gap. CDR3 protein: CASSVGTYPYEQYF. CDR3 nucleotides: TGTGCCAGCAGCGTAGGCACCTATCCCTACGAGCAGTACTTC. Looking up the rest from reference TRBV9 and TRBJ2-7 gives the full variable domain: DSGVTQTPKHLITATGQRVTLRCSPRSGDLSVYWYQQSLDQGLQFLIQYYNGEERAKGNILERFSAQQFPDLHSELNLSSLELGDSALYFCASSVGTYPYEQYFGPGTRLTVT.

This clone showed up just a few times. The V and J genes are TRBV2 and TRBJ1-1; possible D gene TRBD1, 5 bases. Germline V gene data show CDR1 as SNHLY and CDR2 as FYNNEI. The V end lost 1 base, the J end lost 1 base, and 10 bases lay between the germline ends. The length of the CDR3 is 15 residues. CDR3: CASSEVAGRNTEAFF. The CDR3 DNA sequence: TGTGCCAGCAGTGAAGTAGCAGGGAGGAACACTGAAGCTTTCTTT.

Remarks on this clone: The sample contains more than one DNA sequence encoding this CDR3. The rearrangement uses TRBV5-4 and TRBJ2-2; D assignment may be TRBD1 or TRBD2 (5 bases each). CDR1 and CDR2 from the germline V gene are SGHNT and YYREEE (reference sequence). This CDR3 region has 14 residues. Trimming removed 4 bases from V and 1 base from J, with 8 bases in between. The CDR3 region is CASSRGRNTGELFF. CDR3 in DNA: TGTGCCAGCAGCCGGGGCCGGAACACCGGGGAGCTGTTTTTT.

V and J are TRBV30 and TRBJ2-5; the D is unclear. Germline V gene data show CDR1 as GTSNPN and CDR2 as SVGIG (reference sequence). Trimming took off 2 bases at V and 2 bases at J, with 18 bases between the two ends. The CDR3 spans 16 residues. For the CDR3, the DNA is TGTGCCTGGAGTCCTAGGTTCGGGCGGATACAAGAGACCCAGTACTTC. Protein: CAWSPRFGRIQETQYF.

The CDR3 DNA reads as TGCGCCAGCAGCTTGGAGACAGTTAACTATGGCTACACCTTC. Residues: CASSLETVNYGYTF. The gene calls are TRBV5-1 and TRBJ1-2; tentative D call: TRBD1 (5 bases). Trimming stripped 0 bases from V and 1 base from J, with 7 bases between. The CDR3 extends over 14 amino acids. Germline values: CDR1 SGHRS, CDR2 YFSETQ.

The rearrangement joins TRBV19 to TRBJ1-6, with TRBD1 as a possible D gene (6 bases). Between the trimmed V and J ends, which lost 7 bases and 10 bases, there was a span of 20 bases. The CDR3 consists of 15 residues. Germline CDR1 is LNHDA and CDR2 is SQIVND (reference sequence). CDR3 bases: TGTGCCAGTACCTTGGACAGAGAGGAAGGCTCACCCCTCCACTTT. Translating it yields CASTLDREEGSPLHF.

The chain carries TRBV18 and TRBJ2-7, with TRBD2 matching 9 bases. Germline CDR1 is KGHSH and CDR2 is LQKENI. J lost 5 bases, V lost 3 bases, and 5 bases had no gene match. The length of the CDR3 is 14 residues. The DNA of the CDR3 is TGTGCCAGCTCACCTGGGACTAGCTGGCACGAGCAGTACTTC. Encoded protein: CASSPGTSWHEQYF. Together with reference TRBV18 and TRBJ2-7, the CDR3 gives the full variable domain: NAGVMQNPRHLVRRRGQEARLRCSPMKGHSHVYWYRQLPEEGLKFMVYLQKENIIDESGMPKERFSAEFPKEGPSILRIQQVVRGDSAAYFCASSPGTSWHEQYFGPGTRLTVT.